The T cell receptor (beta chain) under discussion was sequenced for a study of regulatory T cells in long-lasting Graves disease (dated by TCRdb to the early 2020s). Study-level background: In the newly diagnosed Graves' disease group, patients had been taking antithyroid drugs for less than 3 months. Peripheral blood TCR sequencing and RNA sequencing compared persistent Graves' disease patients with newly diagnosed Graves' disease patients. The study was conducted in China and was registered as a clinical trial. A total of approximately 35 samples underwent TCR sequencing: roughly 13 from persistent and about 20 from newly diagnosed Graves' disease patients. On the study overall, not on this receptor specifically: Only peripheral blood was studied, because thyroid tissue, the primary lesion, was inaccessible. Persistent patients shared more public clonotypes among themselves (around 2,800) than newly diagnosed patients did (over 950). The small sample size was acknowledged by the authors as a limitation that may reduce accuracy. Sequencing and analysis were restricted to the TCR beta chain. Persistent Graves' disease patients showed lower TCR Shannon entropy and fewer highly expanded clones than newly diagnosed patients, suggesting clonal expansion.

The time point label here, explained by the study, means: newly diagnosed GD, antithyroid drugs for less than 3 months. For both TCR sequencing and RNA sequencing, RNA was extracted from PBMCs using TRIzol. Graves' disease was diagnosed according to American Thyroid Association guidelines. Recruitment of patients was carried out at an endocrinology department in Xi'an, China. Each patient gave about 8.1 milliliters of peripheral blood, collected in an EDTA anticoagulant tube. Ficoll Paque Plus density gradient separation was used to isolate PBMCs, and no additional T cell sorting was done. RNA quality was checked with an Agilent 2100 Bioanalyzer and agarose gel, and concentration with a NanoDrop 2000. In its sample, this clonotype was seen a few times. Its antigen remains unidentified. Base quality data are lacking; no much larger clone is found one base away. Libraries came from multiplex PCR. The data were produced on an Illumina HiSeq 4000. iRepertoire HTBI primers and Arm-PCR amplification of CDR3 regions were used to construct TCR beta libraries. Before sequencing, the PCR products went through gel purification. The paper's processing steps were these. Gene usage analysis of CDR3 amino acid clonotypes relied on the roughly 60 TRBV and fewer than 15 TRBJ segments identified across samples. COPE and FqMerger were used to merge the filtered high-quality paired reads into contigs. BLAST was used to align contigs to the IMGT TRBV, TRBD and TRBJ reference genes, and CDR3 was defined following IMGT. Clonotypes above 0.1% frequency were classified as highly expanded clones. Repertoire diversity was measured by Shannon entropy, and V-J evenness by the Gini coefficient. A clonotype found in more than one individual was treated as public. Clones were called with MiXCR by TCRdb after fastp trimmed the public reads at Q25, and only in-frame beta chains were retained. Entries are consolidated by CDR3 protein sequence, retaining the most common genes and DNA. The V and J calls and clone size are TCRdb's, not the authors'. Recorded for this sample are about 430,000 distinct CDR3 sequences; over 14% of them occurred a single time. About 8.3% of the sample rests with the top ten.

The sample also formed part of further work on T cells in Graves' hyperthyroidism and ophthalmopathy. The second paper states: Stable Graves' hyperthyroidism was defined as the absence of progression to ophthalmopathy over 18 months of follow-up. Hyperthyroidism patients were newly diagnosed, had a disease duration of under 2 months, and were aged 18 to 65 years. The study excluded patients with uncontrolled infections, other autoimmune diseases, pregnancy or lactation. Diagnoses were established on the basis of clinical symptoms, serum thyroxine and TRAb, thyroid ultrasound, and orbital computed tomography. For the first round of RT-PCR on the TCR CDR3, the HTBI primer set was used together with the Qiagen OneStep RT-PCR kit. Blood samples also contained most of the expanded thyroid clonotypes (frequency above 0.001), which suggests that blood repertoires may reflect thyroid immune responses. A model built on a 13 V-J signature distinguished ophthalmopathy from stable hyperthyroidism, reaching about 88% sensitivity and 81.08% specificity in cross-validation and 80%/75% in testing. In validation, the model predicted progression to ophthalmopathy a median of roughly six months before onset, with about 64% sensitivity and nearly 75% specificity. A discovery cohort of about 100 patients, 43 with Graves' ophthalmopathy and about 58 with stable Graves' hyperthyroidism, was used to find distinguishing TCR V-J signatures. Whether ophthalmopathy could be predicted prospectively was tested in an independent validation cohort made up of approximately 19 hyperthyroidism patients plus 17 patients who later progressed to ophthalmopathy. The 100 or so discovery patients were randomly divided into training and test sets at a 7:3 ratio. In addition, the study compared T-cell repertoires in thyroid tissue and in blood from several Graves' hyperthyroidism patients. After sampling, hyperthyroidism patients received methimazole starting at 30 mg daily, and ophthalmopathy patients received high-dose intravenous methylprednisolone. The libraries were constructed in a second round of multiplex PCR and then size-selected and purified. Sequencing of the libraries was done on an Illumina HiSeq2000 using paired-end 100 bp reads. SOAPnuke was used to process the raw data, throwing out any read that contained adapters or uncalled bases, had a mean Phred below 15, or lacked an exact constant-primer or identifier match. COPE v1.2.5 was used to merge the high-quality paired reads, and each unique nucleotide sequence was defined as a clonotype. Clonotypes were aligned to IMGT TRBV, TRBD and TRBJ reference segments using MiTCR v1.1. The analysis was restricted to V-J combinations with a frequency above 0.0001, which together covered 98% to 99.2% of the repertoires. The TCS score was defined as the ratio of F50 (clonal expansion) to E x V (chaos), calculated using BLOSUM62-based TCRdist between CDR3 peptides within each V-J. Welch's t-statistics and random forest reduced just over 500 V-J features to 10 to 15, which were used in a naive Bayes classifier (R e1071). Sample size was not statistically predetermined, and investigators were not blinded to group allocation. According to the paper, TCR Vbeta CDR3 sequencing was carried out on approximately 140 peripheral blood samples, which came from fewer than 50 ophthalmopathy, under 80 hyperthyroidism and roughly 17 progressor patients.

The material was peripheral blood mononuclear cells (PBMCs), obtained at new diagnosis, from a patient treated with antithyroid drugs. This sequence was found in a woman aged 40 to 50 with Graves disease. Donor details come from another sample of the same person, matched by shared clones.

The DNA reads TGCAGCGTCCGAGGACTAGGGGGCAATGAGCAGTTCTTC. It translates as CSVRGLGGNEQFF. Recombination connected TRBV29-1 to TRBJ2-1, and TRBD2 may be the D gene, going by 7 matching bases. Deletion took 6 bases off V and 6 bases off J, with a span of 15 bases between the germline ends. The CDR3 runs 13 residues from the cysteine to the phenylalanine. Kept here is only the CDR3 DNA, which spans 39 bases and is read in frame from base 1. CDR1 is given as SQVTM and CDR2 as ANQGSEA, both from the germline V gene.